This T cell receptor (beta chain) emerged from a study of CD8 T cells in ankylosing spondylitis. The CDR3 has 14 amino acids. Losses at the gene ends were 5 bases for V and 3 bases for J; bases not matched to a gene: 1. Germline V gene lookup returns CDR1 SEHNR and CDR2 FQNEAQ (reference sequence). Making the TCR beta libraries involved quantitative 5'-RACE with molecular barcodes. TCRdb reanalysed the 5' RACE reads using MiXCR and keeps one entry per CDR3 protein. The table has approximately 150,000 distinct CDR3 sequences, under 35% seen once. The TCR comes from a male donor with ankylosing spondylitis. The chain carries TRBV7-9 and TRBJ2-1; TRBD2 agrees at 10 bases. Specimen: synovial fluid, either unsorted or a sorted T cell fraction (not recorded which). This CDR3 is CASSPSGSYNEQFF. The CDR3 bases are TGTGCCAGCAGCCCTAGCGGGAGCTACAATGAGCAGTTCTTC.